What follows is one TCR beta chain and its context. This entry comes from a study of technical replicates of blood from a few donors. There are 12 residues in the CDR3. Germline V gives CDR1 WSHSY, CDR2 SAAADI. V lost 3 bases and J lost 10, with 10 bases in between. Sequenced by immunoSEQ multiplex PCR; TCRdb stores in-frame clones only, minus some. In the table there are more than 95,000 clones, 95% of which are singletons. What was sequenced was T cells isolated from PBMCs. The TCR was taken from a human donor in good health. This chain connects TRBV10-2 to TRBJ2-4; D not certain. For the CDR3, the DNA is TGCGCCAGCAGTGAACTCCGAGGTATTCAGTACTTC. Protein: CASSELRGIQYF.